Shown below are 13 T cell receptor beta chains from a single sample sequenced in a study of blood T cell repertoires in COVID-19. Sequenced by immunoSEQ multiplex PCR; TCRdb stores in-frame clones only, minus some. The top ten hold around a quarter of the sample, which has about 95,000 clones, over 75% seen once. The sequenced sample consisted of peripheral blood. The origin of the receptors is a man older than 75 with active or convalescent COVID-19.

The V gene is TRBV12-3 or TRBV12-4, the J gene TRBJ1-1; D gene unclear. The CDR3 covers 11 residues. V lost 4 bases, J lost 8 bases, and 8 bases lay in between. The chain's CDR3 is CASSSGREAFF. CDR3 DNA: TGTGCCAGCAGTTCAGGCAGGGAAGCTTTCTTT.

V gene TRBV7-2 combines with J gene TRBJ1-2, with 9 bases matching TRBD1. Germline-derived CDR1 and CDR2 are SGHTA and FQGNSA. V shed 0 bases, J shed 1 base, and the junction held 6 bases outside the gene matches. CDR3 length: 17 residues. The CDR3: CASSLARGQGDNYGYTF. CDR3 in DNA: TGTGCCAGCAGCTTAGCCCGGGGACAGGGAGATAACTATGGCTACACCTTC.

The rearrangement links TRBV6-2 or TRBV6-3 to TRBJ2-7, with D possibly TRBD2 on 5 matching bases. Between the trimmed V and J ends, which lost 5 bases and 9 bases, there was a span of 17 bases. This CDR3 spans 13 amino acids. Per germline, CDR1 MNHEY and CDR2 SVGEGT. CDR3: CASSTGGLGWQYF. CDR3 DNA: TGTGCCAGCAGTACCGGAGGCCTGGGGTGGCAGTACTTC.

The CDR3 sequence is CASSFVEGEGQYF. As DNA, the CDR3 is TGTGCCAGCAGTTTCGTTGAGGGCGAGGGGCAGTACTTC. The genes are TRBV12-3 or TRBV12-4 and TRBJ2-7; TRBD2 is a possible D gene (5 bases). This CDR3 comprises 13 residues. V was trimmed by 3 bases and J by 9 bases, leaving 15 bases between them.

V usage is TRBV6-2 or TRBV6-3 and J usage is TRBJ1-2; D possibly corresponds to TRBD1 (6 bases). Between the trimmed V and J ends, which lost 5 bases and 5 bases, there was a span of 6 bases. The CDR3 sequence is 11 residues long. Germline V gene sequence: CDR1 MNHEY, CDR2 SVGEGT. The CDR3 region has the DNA TGTGCCAGCAGTCAGGGGTATGGCTACACCTTC. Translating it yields CASSQGYGYTF.

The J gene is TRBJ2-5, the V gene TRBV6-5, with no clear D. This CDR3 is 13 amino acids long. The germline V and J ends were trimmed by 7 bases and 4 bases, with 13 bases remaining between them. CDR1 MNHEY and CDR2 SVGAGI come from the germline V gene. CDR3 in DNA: TGTGCCAGCACGGGTGGCCCATCAGAGACCCAGTACTTC. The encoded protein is CASTGGPSETQYF.

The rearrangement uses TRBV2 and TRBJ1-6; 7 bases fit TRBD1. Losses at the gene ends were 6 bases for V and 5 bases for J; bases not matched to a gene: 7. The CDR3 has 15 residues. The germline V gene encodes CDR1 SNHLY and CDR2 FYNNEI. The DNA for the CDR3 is TGTGCCAGCAGAGCCAGCAGGGGGGATAATTCACCCCTCCACTTT. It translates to CASRASRGDNSPLHF.

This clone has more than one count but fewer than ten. CDR3 region: CASSPGQGASEKLFF. The CDR3 DNA reads TGTGCCAGCTCACCGGGACAGGGGGCCTCGGAAAAACTGTTTTTT. The chain joins TRBV18 to TRBJ1-4; 12 positions match TRBD1. The CDR3 sequence is 15 residues long. J lost 8 bases, V lost 3 bases, and 4 bases had no gene match. Germline V gene sequence: CDR1 KGHSH, CDR2 LQKENI.

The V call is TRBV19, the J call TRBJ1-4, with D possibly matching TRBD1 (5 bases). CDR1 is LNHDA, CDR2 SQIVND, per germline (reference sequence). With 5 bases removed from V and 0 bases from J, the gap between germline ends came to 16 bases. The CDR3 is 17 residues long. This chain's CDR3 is CASSSPRGGATNEKLFF. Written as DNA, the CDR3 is TGTGCCAGTAGTTCTCCGCGAGGAGGGGCAACTAATGAAAAACTGTTTTTT.

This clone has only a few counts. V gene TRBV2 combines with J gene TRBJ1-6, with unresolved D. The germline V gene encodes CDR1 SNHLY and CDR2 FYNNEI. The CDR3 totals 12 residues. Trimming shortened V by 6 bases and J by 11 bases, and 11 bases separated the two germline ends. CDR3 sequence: CASSLAHAPLHF. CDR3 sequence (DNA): TGTGCCAGCAGCCTCGCGCACGCACCCCTCCACTTT. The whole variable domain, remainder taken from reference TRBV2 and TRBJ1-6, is EPEVTQTPSHQVTQMGQEVILRCVPISNHLYFYWYRQILGQKVEFLVSFYNNEISEKSEIFDDQFSVERPDGSNFTLKIRSTKLEDSAMYFCASSLAHAPLHFGNGTRLTVT.

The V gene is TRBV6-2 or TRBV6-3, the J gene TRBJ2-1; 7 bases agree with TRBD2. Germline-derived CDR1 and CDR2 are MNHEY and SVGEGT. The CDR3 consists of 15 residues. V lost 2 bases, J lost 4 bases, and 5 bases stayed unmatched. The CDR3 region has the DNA TGTGCCAGCAGTTACCTTGAGCGGGGATACAATGAGCAGTTCTTC. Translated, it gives CASSYLERGYNEQFF.

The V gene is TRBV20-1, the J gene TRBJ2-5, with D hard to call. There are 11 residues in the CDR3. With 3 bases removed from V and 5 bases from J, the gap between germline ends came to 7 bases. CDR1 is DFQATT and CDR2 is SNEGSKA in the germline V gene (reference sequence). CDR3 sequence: CSARTGETQYF. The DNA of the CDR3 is TGCAGTGCTAGGACTGGGGAGACCCAGTACTTC.

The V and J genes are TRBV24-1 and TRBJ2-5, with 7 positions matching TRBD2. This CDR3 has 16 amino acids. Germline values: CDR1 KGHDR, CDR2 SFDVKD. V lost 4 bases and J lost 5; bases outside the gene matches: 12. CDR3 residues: CATSDGGTSIRETQYF. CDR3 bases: TGTGCCACCAGTGACGGGGGGACGTCTATCAGGGAGACCCAGTACTTC.